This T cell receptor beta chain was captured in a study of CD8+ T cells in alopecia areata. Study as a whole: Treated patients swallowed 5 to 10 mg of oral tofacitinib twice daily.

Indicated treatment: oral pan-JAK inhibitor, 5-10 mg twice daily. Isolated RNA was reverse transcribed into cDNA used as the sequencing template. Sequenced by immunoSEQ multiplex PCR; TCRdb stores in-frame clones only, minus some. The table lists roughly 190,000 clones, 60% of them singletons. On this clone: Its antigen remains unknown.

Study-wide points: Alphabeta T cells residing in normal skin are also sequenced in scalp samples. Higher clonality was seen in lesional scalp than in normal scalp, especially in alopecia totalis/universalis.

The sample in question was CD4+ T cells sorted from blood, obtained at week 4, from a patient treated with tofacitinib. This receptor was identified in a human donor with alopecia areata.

In DNA form, the CDR3 reads TGCGCCAGCAGTGTAAGTTACGAGCAGTACTTC. The encoded protein is CASSVSYEQYF. This chain uses TRBV10-2 with TRBJ2-7; D remains ambiguous. Germline CDR1 WSHSY, CDR2 SAAADI. This CDR3 has 11 amino acids. V lost 4 bases to trimming and J lost 4 bases, with 5 bases between them.